Below are 29 T cell receptor beta chains sequenced from a single sample in a study of T cells after yellow fever vaccination. TCRdb reprocessed the 5' RACE reads via MiXCR and lists one record per CDR3 protein. The sample includes 610,000 or so distinct CDR3 sequences, 9% to 15% of them seen just once. This sample comprised PBMCs, obtained on the day of the yellow fever booster vaccination. The receptors shown here come from a man aged 25 to 45 who received the YFV17D yellow fever vaccine.

In this sample, this clonotype turned up a few times. The rearrangement uses TRBV29-1 and TRBJ2-3, with D possibly being TRBD2 (5 bases). The germline gives CDR1 SQVTM, CDR2 ANQGSEA. The CDR3 is made up of 12 amino acids. Trimming pared 5 bases from V and 6 bases from J, leaving 12 bases between. CDR3 residues: CSVPAAADTQYF. The CDR3 DNA is TGCAGCGTTCCAGCGGCGGCTGATACGCAGTATTTT.

This sequence joins TRBV7-2 and TRBJ2-7, with D possibly matching TRBD1 (5 bases). The V end lost 5 bases, the J end lost 6 bases, and 17 bases lay between the germline ends. Germline CDR1 is SGHTA and CDR2 is FQGNSA. The CDR3 is 14 amino acids. The CDR3 region is CASSTGGARREQYF. In DNA, the CDR3 is TGTGCCAGCAGCACGGGTGGGGCTAGACGCGAGCAGTACTTC.

This clonotype was seen a few times. The V call is TRBV5-5, the J call TRBJ2-1; D not resolved. V was pared by 0 bases and J by 3 bases, with 16 bases between. The CDR3 sequence is 17 residues long. From germline, CDR1 is SGHKS and CDR2 YYEKEE (reference sequence). The CDR3 sequence is CASSLAGGIGNYNEQFF. The CDR3 coding sequence is TGTGCCAGCAGCTTGGCCGGCGGAATAGGGAACTACAATGAGCAGTTCTTC.

The CDR3 here is CASSWVWGTDTQYF. The CDR3 DNA reads TGTGCCAGCAGCTGGGTGTGGGGCACAGATACGCAGTATTTT. The chain has TRBV7-9 and TRBJ2-3, with no clear D. The CDR3 contains 14 residues. CDR1 is SEHNR and CDR2 is FQNEAQ in the germline V gene (reference sequence). V lost 4 bases, J lost 1 base, and 9 bases lay in between.

This clonotype was recorded a few times. The rearrangement links TRBV18 to TRBJ1-5, with no clear D. With 3 bases removed from V and 3 bases from J, the gap between germline ends came to 15 bases. Germline assignment: CDR1 KGHSH and CDR2 LQKENI. The CDR3 totals 16 residues. The CDR3 region has the DNA TGTGCCAGCTCACCCCAGCCCAGGAGCGACAATCAGCCCCAGCATTTT. It is translated as CASSPQPRSDNQPQHF.

The chain combines TRBV11-3 with TRBJ2-1; D tentatively fits TRBD1 or TRBD2 (6 bases each). This CDR3 is built from 17 residues. The V end lost 4 bases, the J end lost 6 bases, and 22 bases lay between the germline ends. Germline loops: CDR1 SGHNT, CDR2 YENEEA. DNA of the CDR3: TGTGCCAGCAGCTACGCCGGAGGGACAACGCCTATCAATGAGCAGTTCTTC. Its protein is CASSYAGGTTPINEQFF.

The V and J genes are TRBV10-2 and TRBJ1-4; 11 nucleotides match TRBD1. The V and J ends lost 2 bases and 0 bases, in that order; junction bases with no gene match: 5. The CDR3 is 18 amino acids. From germline, CDR1 is WSHSY and CDR2 SAAADI. CDR3 sequence reads: CASSEGTGGASTNEKLFF. The CDR3 DNA sequence: TGCGCCAGCAGTGAGGGGACAGGGGGGGCCTCAACTAATGAAAAACTGTTTTTT.

This clonotype has only a few counts. The rearrangement joins TRBV4-3 to TRBJ2-1; 10 bases align to TRBD2. The CDR3 sequence is 19 residues long. Germline lookup yields CDR1 LGHNA and CDR2 YSLEER. J lost 0 bases, V lost 2 bases, and 10 bases had no gene match. CDR3 sequence: CASSQPRGASGSSYNEQFF. The CDR3 nucleotides are TGCGCCAGCAGCCAACCAAGGGGGGCTAGCGGGAGCTCCTACAATGAGCAGTTCTTC.

This clonotype was recorded a few times. The rearrangement joins TRBV10-3 to TRBJ2-5, with D perhaps TRBD2 (6 bases). The germline V gene encodes CDR1 ENHRY and CDR2 SYGVKD. The V gene lost 8 bases and the J gene lost 4 bases, with 17 bases spanning the gap. This CDR3 is built from 14 residues. CDR3 DNA: TGTGCCATCGGGCGAGGCGGGGCCCCAGAGACCCAGTACTTC. As protein: CAIGRGGAPETQYF.

In its sample, this clonotype was seen a few times. This chain joins TRBV2 and TRBJ1-6; D remains unclear. Germline loops: CDR1 SNHLY, CDR2 FYNNEI. Between the trimmed V and J ends, which lost 7 bases and 12 bases, there was a span of 10 bases. The CDR3 sequence is 11 residues long. The CDR3 sequence is CASKGSEPLHF. CDR3 DNA: TGTGCCAGCAAAGGCTCGGAACCCCTCCACTTT. Full variable domain (missing parts from reference TRBV2 and TRBJ1-6): EPEVTQTPSHQVTQMGQEVILRCVPISNHLYFYWYRQILGQKVEFLVSFYNNEISEKSEIFDDQFSVERPDGSNFTLKIRSTKLEDSAMYFCASKGSEPLHFGNGTRLTVT.

In its sample, this clonotype was seen a few times. The chain links TRBV7-2 to TRBJ2-5; D is unclear. Trimming removed 2 bases at V and 4 bases at J, with 11 bases between. The CDR3 runs 14 residues. The germline CDR1 and CDR2 sequences are SGHTA and FQGNSA. The CDR3 loop reads CASSLFSRRETQYF. CDR3 nucleotide sequence: TGTGCCAGCAGCTTATTTTCCAGAAGAGAGACCCAGTACTTC.

As DNA, the CDR3 is TGTGCCAGCAGTACTTGGGACAGGATGGGAGATACGCAGTATTTT. Amino acids: CASSTWDRMGDTQYF. The genes are TRBV27 and TRBJ2-3; 8 bases agree with TRBD1. The V segment lost 5 bases and the J segment 5 bases; nucleotides outside the gene matches: 9. The germline V gene has CDR1 MNHEY and CDR2 SMNVEV (reference sequence). The CDR3 extends over 15 amino acids.

This clonotype was seen only a few times. The V and J genes are TRBV5-1 and TRBJ1-1, with D unresolved. Trimming took off 4 bases at V and 2 bases at J, with 15 bases between the two ends. This CDR3 region has 15 residues. From germline, CDR1 is SGHRS and CDR2 YFSETQ. CDR3 in amino acids: CASSLGSRPNTEAFF. CDR3 coding DNA: TGCGCCAGCAGCCTTGGGTCTCGCCCAAACACTGAAGCTTTCTTT.

The rearrangement links TRBV5-6 to TRBJ2-2; 7 bases map to TRBD1. The CDR3 sequence is 16 residues long. V shed 1 base, J shed 1 base, and the junction held 4 bases outside the gene matches. Germline loops: CDR1 SGHDT, CDR2 YYEEEE. The CDR3 is CASSLIGTVNTGELFF. The CDR3 DNA reads TGTGCCAGCAGCTTGATAGGGACAGTGAACACCGGGGAGCTGTTTTTT.

This clonotype was counted between two and nine times. The rearrangement links TRBV10-3 to TRBJ2-1, with D possibly TRBD1 on 6 matching bases. The CDR3 runs to 16 residues. Trimming cost V 3 bases and J 3 bases, with 15 bases left between them. CDR1 and CDR2 (germline): ENHRY, SYGVKD. The CDR3 protein is CAISDGDRRNYNEQFF. The DNA for the CDR3 is TGTGCCATCAGTGATGGTGACAGGAGAAACTACAATGAGCAGTTCTTC.

The V call is TRBV15, the J call TRBJ2-3, with D hard to call. The CDR3 runs 13 residues. Germline V gene data show CDR1 as LNHNV and CDR2 as YYDKDF (reference sequence). V lost 4 bases and J lost 6, with 11 bases in between. Written as DNA, the CDR3 is TGTGCCACCAGCATGTATTTTACTGATACGCAGTATTTT. This encodes CATSMYFTDTQYF.

This chain uses TRBV7-2 with TRBJ2-1; possible D gene TRBD2, 6 bases. With 6 bases removed from V and 6 bases from J, the gap between germline ends came to 15 bases. Germline CDR1 reads SGHTA; CDR2 reads FQGNSA. This CDR3 contains 14 residues. This chain's CDR3 is CASRLSGTLNEQFF. CDR3 nucleotide sequence: TGTGCCAGCAGGTTGAGTGGGACTCTCAATGAGCAGTTCTTC.

This clonotype was counted ten times or more. This rearrangement joins TRBV7-2 to TRBJ2-5; 8 nucleotides match TRBD1. V dropped 1 base and J dropped 2; count of bases not matched to a gene: 0. The germline CDR1 and CDR2 sequences are SGHTA and FQGNSA. The CDR3 is 14 amino acids. CDR3 bases: TGTGCCAGCAGCTTAGACAGGGGGCAAGAGACCCAGTACTTC. Its protein is CASSLDRGQETQYF. The whole variable domain, filled in from reference TRBV7-2 and TRBJ2-5, reads GAGVSQSPSNKVTEKGKDVELRCDPISGHTALYWYRQSLGQGLEFLIYFQGNSAPDKSGLPSDRFSAERTGGSVSTLTIQRTQQEDSAVYLCASSLDRGQETQYFGPGTRLLVL.

This clonotype occurred many times. CDR3 nucleotide sequence: TGTGCCACCAGCAGAGACATGGTGACAGGGAGATCCTACGAGCAGTACTTC. Translated, it gives CATSRDMVTGRSYEQYF. The rearrangement joins TRBV15 to TRBJ2-7, with 7 bases identical to TRBD1. Germline V gene lookup returns CDR1 LNHNV and CDR2 YYDKDF (reference sequence). CDR3 length: 17 amino acids. The J segment lost 1 base and the V segment lost 0 bases, leaving 9 bases of the junction unmatched.

The V and J genes are TRBV11-2 and TRBJ2-2; TRBD1 matches 7 bases. V was clipped by 5 bases and J by 7 bases; unmatched bases: 10. Germline V gives CDR1 SGHAT, CDR2 FQNNGV. CDR3 length: 15 residues. The CDR3 coding sequence is TGTGCCAGCAGCAAAACCGACAGGGACATCGGGGAGCTGTTTTTT. Translating gives CASSKTDRDIGELFF.

This clonotype was seen a few times. CDR3 region: CAWSPDTSEQYF. CDR3 nucleotides: TGTGCCTGGAGTCCGGACACTTCCGAGCAGTACTTC. The V call is TRBV30, the J call TRBJ2-7, with D possibly TRBD1 on 5 matching bases. The CDR3 totals 12 residues. Trimming took off 2 bases at V and 6 bases at J, with 11 bases between the two ends. Germline CDR1 is GTSNPN and CDR2 is SVGIG (reference sequence).

The chain combines TRBV7-2 with TRBJ1-2; TRBD1 is a possible D gene (5 bases). The V gene lost 4 bases and the J gene lost 2 bases, with 20 bases spanning the gap. CDR3 length equals 17 residues. Germline CDR1 reads SGHTA; CDR2 reads FQGNSA. Here the CDR3 reads CASSSRVWGTVNYGYTF. The CDR3 DNA follows: TGTGCCAGCAGCTCCCGTGTTTGGGGGACTGTCAACTATGGCTACACCTTC.

This CDR3 is CSARRRGNQPQHF. The CDR3 nucleotides are TGCAGTGCTAGGCGCCGGGGCAATCAGCCCCAGCATTTT. The chain employs TRBV20-1 and TRBJ1-5, with no clear D. This CDR3 comprises 13 residues. The germline V gene has CDR1 DFQATT and CDR2 SNEGSKA (reference sequence). With 3 bases removed from V and 2 bases from J, the gap between germline ends came to 8 bases.

The chain uses TRBV9 and TRBJ2-7; 15 bases agree with TRBD2. Germline V CDR1 and CDR2: SGDLS, YYNGEE. This CDR3 contains 18 residues. V was pared by 4 bases and J by 0 bases, with 8 bases of the junction left unmatched. The CDR3: CASSPGLAGGPSSYEQYF. In DNA, the CDR3 is TGTGCCAGCAGCCCAGGACTAGCGGGAGGGCCTAGCTCCTACGAGCAGTACTTC.

V and J are TRBV12-3 or TRBV12-4 and TRBJ1-2; 8 nucleotides match TRBD1. The CDR3 runs to 14 residues. The V and J ends lost 2 bases and 8 bases, in that order; junction bases with no gene match: 7. The CDR3 DNA is TGTGCCAGCAGTTTACCCGACAGGGGAAAGGGCTACACCTTC. This encodes CASSLPDRGKGYTF.

This clonotype was seen more than once but under ten times. The J gene is TRBJ2-1, the V gene TRBV13, with 10 bases aligning to TRBD2. CDR3 length: 15 amino acids. Germline lookup yields CDR1 PRHDT and CDR2 FYEKMQ (reference sequence). V lost 6 bases to trimming and J lost 7 bases; unmatched junction nucleotides: 9. In DNA, the CDR3 is TGTGCCAGCAGACGAAGCGGGAGGGCCCTTAATGAGCAGTTCTTC. It is translated as CASRRSGRALNEQFF.

This clonotype appeared a few times. The V call is TRBV5-4, the J call TRBJ2-5; D unresolved. The length of the CDR3 is 14 residues. The V gene lost 0 bases and the J gene lost 1 base, with 7 bases spanning the gap. The germline V gene encodes CDR1 SGHNT and CDR2 YYREEE (reference sequence). The CDR3 DNA reads TGTGCCAGCAGCTTGGATGGCGGCCAAGAGACCCAGTACTTC. This translates into CASSLDGGQETQYF. The complete variable domain, with remaining parts taken from reference TRBV5-4 and TRBJ2-5, reads ETGVTQSPTHLIKTRGQQVTLRCSSQSGHNTVSWYQQALGQGPQFIFQYYREEENGRGNFPPRFSGLQFPNYSSELNVNALELDDSALYLCASSLDGGQETQYFGPGTRLLVL.

The sample holds a few counts of this clonotype. This CDR3 reads CASSTRTSGILPDTQYF. Written as DNA, the CDR3 is TGTGCCAGCAGCACCCGGACTAGCGGGATCCTTCCAGATACGCAGTATTTT. V gene TRBV7-2 combines with J gene TRBJ2-3, with 12 bases lining up with TRBD2. The J segment lost 4 bases and the V segment lost 5 bases, leaving 10 bases of the junction unmatched. The CDR3 is 17 amino acids. The germline V gene has CDR1 SGHTA and CDR2 FQGNSA.

The V call is TRBV5-1, the J call TRBJ1-2; a possible D gene is TRBD1 (6 bases). This CDR3 is 16 amino acids long. Trimming took off 4 bases at V and 4 bases at J, with 20 bases between the two ends. Germline V CDR1 and CDR2: SGHRS, YFSETQ. The CDR3 DNA sequence: TGCGCCAGCAGCCCTCACCCGTCGGACAGTCTCTATGGCTACACCTTC. This encodes CASSPHPSDSLYGYTF.